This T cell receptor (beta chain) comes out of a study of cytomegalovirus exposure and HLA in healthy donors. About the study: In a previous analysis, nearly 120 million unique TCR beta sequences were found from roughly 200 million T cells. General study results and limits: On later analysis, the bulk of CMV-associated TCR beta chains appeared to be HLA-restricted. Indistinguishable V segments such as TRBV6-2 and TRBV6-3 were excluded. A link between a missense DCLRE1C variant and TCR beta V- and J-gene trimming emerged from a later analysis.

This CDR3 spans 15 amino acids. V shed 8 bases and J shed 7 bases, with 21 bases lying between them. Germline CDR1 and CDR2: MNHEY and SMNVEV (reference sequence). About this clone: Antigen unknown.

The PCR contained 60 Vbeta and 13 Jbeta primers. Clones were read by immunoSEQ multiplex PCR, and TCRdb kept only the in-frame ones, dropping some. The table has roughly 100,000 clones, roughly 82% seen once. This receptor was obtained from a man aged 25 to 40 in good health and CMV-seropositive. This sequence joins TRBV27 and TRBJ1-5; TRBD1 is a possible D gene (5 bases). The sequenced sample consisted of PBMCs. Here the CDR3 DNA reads TGTGCCAGCCCAAAAGGGGTGTTAGGGTGGCAGCCCCAGCATTTT. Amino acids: CASPKGVLGWQPQHF.